A single sample gave rise to the 7 T cell receptor beta chains below, sequenced in a study of cytomegalovirus exposure and HLA in healthy donors. PCR amplification relied on 60 Vbeta primers (plus 13 Jbeta primers). The table came from immunoSEQ multiplex PCR; TCRdb's copy has only in-frame clones and leaves some out. The sample holds 200,000 to 250,000 clones, roughly three quarters seen once. Sequenced sample: PBMCs. The receptors stem from a man aged 50 to 59 in good health and CMV-seronegative.

This chain connects TRBV9 to TRBJ2-6; D is unresolved. Germline CDR1 and CDR2: SGDLS and YYNGEE. The CDR3 runs to 18 residues. V lost 3 bases and J lost 4, with 20 bases in between. The CDR3 here is CASSALPVGTSGANVLTF. CDR3 nucleotide sequence: TGTGCCAGCAGCGCCCTTCCAGTGGGCACGTCCGGGGCCAACGTCCTGACTTTC.

CDR3 DNA: TGTGCCAGCAGTGACGTGATCGGGACAGGGGGGACTGAAGCTTTCTTT. It codes for CASSDVIGTGGTEAFF. J is TRBJ1-1 and V is TRBV6-1, with 11 bases that match TRBD1. The CDR3 sequence is 16 residues long. CDR1 MNHNS and CDR2 SASEGT come from the germline V gene. Unmatched junction bases numbered 8, after V lost 3 bases and J lost 5 bases.

The chain couples TRBV5-4 to TRBJ2-5; D possibly corresponds to TRBD1 (6 bases). V was trimmed by 4 bases and J by 1 base, leaving 14 bases between them. The CDR3 is made up of 15 amino acids. Looked up from germline, CDR1 is SGHNT and CDR2 is YYREEE (reference sequence). In nucleotides, the CDR3 is TGTGCCAGCAGCCCTCCTGGCAGGGGCCAAGAGACCCAGTACTTC. This translates into CASSPPGRGQETQYF.

This clone has only one observation. V and J are TRBV2 and TRBJ2-5, with D maybe TRBD1 (5 bases). V lost 6 bases and J lost 1, with 12 bases in between. CDR3 length equals 14 residues. Looked up from germline, CDR1 is SNHLY and CDR2 is FYNNEI. The CDR3 sequence is CASRSRVSQETQYF. The CDR3 region has the DNA TGTGCCAGCAGAAGCAGGGTGTCCCAAGAGACCCAGTACTTC.

This rearrangement joins TRBV2 to TRBJ2-7; no clear D. V was shortened by 4 bases and J by 0 bases, with 7 bases between the two germline ends. CDR3 size: 13 residues. Germline V gene data show CDR1 as SNHLY and CDR2 as FYNNEI. In nucleotides, the CDR3 is TGTGCCAGCAGTGGGTTAGACTCCTACGAGCAGTACTTC. As protein: CASSGLDSYEQYF. Full variable domain (rest looked up from reference TRBV2 and TRBJ2-7): EPEVTQTPSHQVTQMGQEVILRCVPISNHLYFYWYRQILGQKVEFLVSFYNNEISEKSEIFDDQFSVERPDGSNFTLKIRSTKLEDSAMYFCASSGLDSYEQYFGPGTRLTVT.

The chain recombines TRBV10-1 with TRBJ1-5, with D possibly TRBD1 on 5 matching bases. V was clipped by 5 bases and J by 4 bases, with 9 bases between them. This CDR3 is built from 13 residues. The germline CDR1 and CDR2 sequences are WNHNN and SYGVQD (reference sequence). CDR3 nucleotide sequence: TGCGCCAGCAGTCAGGGCAGGAATCAGCCCCAGCATTTT. Amino acids: CASSQGRNQPQHF.

The gene calls are TRBV5-1 and TRBJ2-7; 8 bases fit TRBD1. This CDR3 is 14 amino acids long. The junction had 7 bases not matched to a gene; V was cut back by 4 bases and J by 4 bases. Germline lookup yields CDR1 SGHRS and CDR2 YFSETQ. The CDR3 loop reads CASSPPGGSYEQYF. The CDR3 region has the DNA TGCGCCAGCAGCCCCCCAGGGGGCAGTTACGAGCAGTACTTC.